This TCR beta chain is from a study of T cell clonotyping in hematopoietic cell transplantation. This table comes from immunoSEQ multiplex PCR, and its TCRdb copy is limited to in-frame clones, with some not included. Of 20,000 to 25,000 clones listed, 75% to 90% were seen once; the top ten hold around 3.4%. Worth noting for this clone: The antigen is undetermined.

General study points: No sorting was done, leaving CD4 and CD8 contributions mixed.

The time point was: recipient sample about 28 days before transplant, after cytoreduction. The clonotype was recovered from a man younger than 30 with biphenotypic leukemia. Some clones in this sample may be carry-over from other donors' samples. Material: peripheral blood mononuclear cells, obtained before stem cell transplant.

CDR3 in DNA: TGTGCCAGCAGCTTGCGGGGGGGACAGGAGACCCAGTACTTC. This codes for CASSLRGGQETQYF. The V call is TRBV5-4, the J call TRBJ2-5, with a tentative D call TRBD2 (8 bases). The V and J ends lost 1 base and 5 bases respectively, with 12 bases between them. The CDR3 is 14 amino acids. Per germline, CDR1 SGHNT and CDR2 YYREEE (reference sequence). The full variable domain, in which reference TRBV5-4 and TRBJ2-5 provide the parts outside the CDR3, is ETGVTQSPTHLIKTRGQQVTLRCSSQSGHNTVSWYQQALGQGPQFIFQYYREEENGRGNFPPRFSGLQFPNYSSELNVNALELDDSALYLCASSLRGGQETQYFGPGTRLLVL.